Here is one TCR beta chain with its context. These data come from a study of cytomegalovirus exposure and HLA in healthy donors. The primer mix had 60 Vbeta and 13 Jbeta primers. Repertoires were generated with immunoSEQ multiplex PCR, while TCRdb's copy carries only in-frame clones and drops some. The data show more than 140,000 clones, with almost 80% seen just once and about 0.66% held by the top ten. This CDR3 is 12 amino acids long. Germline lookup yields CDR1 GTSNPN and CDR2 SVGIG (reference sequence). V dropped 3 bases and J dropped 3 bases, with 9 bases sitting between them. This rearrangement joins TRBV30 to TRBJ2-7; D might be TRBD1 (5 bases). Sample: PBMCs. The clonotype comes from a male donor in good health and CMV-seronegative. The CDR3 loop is CAWRTDDYEQYF. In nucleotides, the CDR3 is TGTGCCTGGAGGACAGATGACTACGAGCAGTACTTC.